The clone carrying this TCR beta chain came up a few times. The target antigen is unknown. The primer mix had 60 Vbeta and 13 Jbeta primers. Sequencing was performed with immunoSEQ multiplex PCR; in TCRdb, only in-frame clones are kept and a portion is missing. The sample has 70,000 to 90,000 clones; more than 65% are singletons. The data originate from a study of cytomegalovirus exposure and HLA in healthy donors. Study-level background: A preliminary data release comprised tens of millions of unique TCRs obtained from HLA-typed donors. Regarding the study as a whole: A later analysis reportedly found fewer N-insertions in an Asian-associated ancestry cluster than the roughly 730-donor mean. There were some public TCRs occurring in many donors, but most TCR sequences were rare.

V shed 0 bases and J 1 base; nucleotides not matched to a gene: 5. The CDR3 is 16 amino acids. From germline, CDR1 is SGDLS and CDR2 YYNGEE. The source of this sequence is a man between 70 and 80 years old in good health and CMV-seropositive. The chain has TRBV9 and TRBJ2-5; 8 bases are a match to TRBD2. The sample comprised PBMCs. The CDR3 DNA follows: TGTGCCAGCAGCGTAGCTTCCCGGGGGGGCCAAGAGACCCAGTACTTC. It is translated as CASSVASRGGQETQYF.